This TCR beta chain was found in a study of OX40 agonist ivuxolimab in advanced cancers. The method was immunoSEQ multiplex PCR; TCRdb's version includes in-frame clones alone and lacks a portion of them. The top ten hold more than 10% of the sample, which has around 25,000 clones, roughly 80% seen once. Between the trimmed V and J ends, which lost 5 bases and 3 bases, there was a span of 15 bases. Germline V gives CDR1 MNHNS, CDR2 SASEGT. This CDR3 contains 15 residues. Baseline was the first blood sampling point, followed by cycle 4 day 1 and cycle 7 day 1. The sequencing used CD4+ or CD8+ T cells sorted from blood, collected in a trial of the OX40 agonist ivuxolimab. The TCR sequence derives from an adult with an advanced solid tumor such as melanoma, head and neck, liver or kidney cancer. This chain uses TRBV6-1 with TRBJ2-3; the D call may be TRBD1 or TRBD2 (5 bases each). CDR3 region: CASSQTEGATDTQYF. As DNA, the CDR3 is TGTGCCAGCAGTCAGACAGAGGGCGCGACAGATACGCAGTATTTT.